A single sample gave rise to the 8 T cell receptor beta chains below, sequenced in a study of blood T cells in healthy people across ages. Sample-barcoded 5' priming and a J-beta primer mix drove a second PCR of about 6 to 12 cycles. A single record per CDR3 protein comes from TCRdb applying MiXCR to the 5' RACE reads. There are about 1.7 million distinct CDR3 sequences in the sample; 28% occur only once, and around 7.7% lies in the top ten. Specimen: blood. Every receptor here comes from a woman in her 30s in good health.

This clonotype showed up just a few times. This chain links TRBV4-1 with TRBJ1-2; D is unclear. This CDR3 region has 14 residues. V was shortened by 0 bases and J by 2 bases, with 7 bases between the two germline ends. Looked up from germline, CDR1 is MGHRA and CDR2 is YSYEKL. DNA of the CDR3: TGCGCCAGCAGCCAAGATCGAGAGAACTATGGCTACACCTTC. This codes for CASSQDRENYGYTF.

The chain recombines TRBV5-1 with TRBJ1-2; no clear D. Germline CDR1 reads SGHRS; CDR2 reads YFSETQ. V shed 0 bases and J shed 6 bases, with 12 bases lying between them. The CDR3 loop spans 14 amino acids. CDR3 DNA: TGCGCCAGCAGCTTGGATGGCAGCAACCATGGCTACACCTTC. It codes for CASSLDGSNHGYTF.

The chain has TRBV30 and TRBJ1-4; tentative D call: TRBD1 (5 bases). The germline CDR1 and CDR2 sequences are GTSNPN and SVGIG (reference sequence). V dropped 7 bases and J dropped 1 base, with 10 bases sitting between them. The CDR3 sequence is 13 residues long. CDR3 amino acids: CASSQGTNEKLFF. In DNA form, the CDR3 reads TGTGCCTCCTCGCAGGGAACTAATGAAAAACTGTTTTTT.

V gene TRBV12-3 or TRBV12-4 combines with J gene TRBJ1-4, with a weak D call TRBD1 (5 bases). CDR3 length: 15 amino acids. V was cut by 5 bases and J by 5 bases, with 15 bases left in between. The CDR3 sequence is CASSPNGGGNEKLFF. The CDR3 DNA is TGTGCCAGCAGTCCGAATGGCGGGGGGAATGAAAAACTGTTTTTT.

The sample holds many counts of this clonotype. The chain uses TRBV28 and TRBJ2-7, with D possibly matching TRBD2 (5 bases). The CDR3 extends over 14 amino acids. The germline gives CDR1 MDHEN, CDR2 SYDVKM. V lost 0 bases and J lost 6, with 12 bases in between. CDR3 sequence (DNA): TGTGCCAGCAGTTTATGGAGACACGGAGGCGAGCAGTACTTC. This sequence encodes CASSLWRHGGEQYF. The entire variable domain, with the rest obtained from reference TRBV28 and TRBJ2-7, is as follows: DVKVTQSSRYLVKRTGEKVFLECVQDMDHENMFWYRQDPGLGLRLIYFSYDVKMKEKGDIPEGYSVSREKKERFSLILESASTNQTSMYLCASSLWRHGGEQYFGPGTRLTVT.

CDR3 in DNA: TGTGCCAGCAGCATCGCGCCGGGACAGATCTTCTACGAGCAGTACTTC. Translated, it gives CASSIAPGQIFYEQYF. The V call is TRBV6-2 or TRBV6-3, the J call TRBJ2-7, with 7 bases matching TRBD1. V shed 6 bases and J 3 bases; nucleotides not matched to a gene: 14. This CDR3 comprises 16 residues. Germline V CDR1 and CDR2: MNHEY, SVGEGT.

This clonotype has just a few counts. This may come from a read error, since a much larger clone is one base off. J is TRBJ1-2 and V is TRBV6-5; D might be TRBD1 (6 bases). V lost 2 bases to trimming and J lost 4 bases, with 14 bases between them. Germline lookup yields CDR1 MNHEY and CDR2 SVGAGI. The CDR3 has 15 residues. CDR3 residues: CASSYGPGASYGYTF. As DNA, the CDR3 is TGTGCCAGCAGTTACGGTCCAGGGGCCAGCTATGGCTACACCTTC.

This clonotype was detected only once. A much larger clone sits a single nucleotide away, making a read error possible. The chain recombines TRBV4-3 with TRBJ2-7, with D tentatively TRBD1 or TRBD2 (5 bases each). Trimming pared 0 bases from V and 2 bases from J, leaving 14 bases between. Germline CDR1 and CDR2: LGHNA and YSLEER. This CDR3 is 16 amino acids long. The chain's CDR3 is CASSQDKRGNPYEQYF. The CDR3 bases are TGCGCCAGCAGCCAAGATAAGAGGGGCAACCCCTACGAGCAGTACTTC.